This T cell receptor (beta chain) comes out of a study of T cells in Graves' hyperthyroidism and ophthalmopathy. Concerning this clonotype: The antigen is undetermined.

Regions amplified from RNA transcripts were the TCR beta CDR3 regions. The TCR CDR3 was amplified in a first-round RT-PCR using the HTBI primer set. One entry per CDR3 protein, called by TCRdb with MiXCR from the multiplex PCR reads. The sample shows under 650,000 distinct CDR3 sequences, roughly 15% of them seen only once. Study results and caveats: Peripheral blood also featured most of the thyroid clonotypes expanded above 0.001. Ophthalmopathy stood apart from stable hyperthyroidism in a 13 V-J model.

This CDR3 is 15 amino acids long. CDR1 SQVTM and CDR2 ANQGSEA come from the germline V gene. Losses at the gene ends were 7 bases for V and 4 bases for J; bases not matched to a gene: 13. This clonotype was sampled from a woman in her 30s with Graves' hyperthyroidism. The chain carries TRBV29-1 and TRBJ2-1, with TRBD2 identical over 7 bases. Sequenced input: blood. Written as DNA, the CDR3 is TGCAGCGCGCCACGGGGAGGGTTCTCTTACAATGAGCAGTTCTTC. It specifies CSAPRGGFSYNEQFF.